This T cell receptor (beta chain) was profiled in a study of T cells in Graves' hyperthyroidism and ophthalmopathy. General observations from the study: In blood, most of the thyroid clonotypes expanded above 0.001 were also present. With a median lead of roughly 6.2 months before onset, the model predicted ophthalmopathy. Patients with ophthalmopathy were separated from those with stable hyperthyroidism by a 13 V-J model.

The trim removed 6 bases at V and 1 base at J, leaving 8 bases unmatched. This CDR3 has 16 residues. Worth noting for this clonotype: What it binds is unknown.

Ophthalmopathy patients had moderate-to-severe active disease, CAS ≥3, NOSPECS ≥4, and disease duration under 3 months. Amplified regions were TCR beta CDR3 sequences from RNA transcripts. RT-PCR in the first round (using the HTBI primer set) targeted the TCR CDR3. A single record per CDR3 protein comes from TCRdb applying MiXCR to the multiplex PCR reads. The table shows fewer than 250,000 distinct CDR3 sequences, with approximately 23% occurring only once. The receptor was isolated from a middle-aged woman with Graves' ophthalmopathy. The chain uses TRBV12-3 or TRBV12-4 and TRBJ2-7; 11 bases agree with TRBD2. Sequencing used blood. For the CDR3, the DNA is TGTGCCAGCAGCCTCCAACTAGCGGGAGCATCCTACGAGCAGTACTTC. It translates to CASSLQLAGASYEQYF.